This TCR beta chain was found in a study of response to subunit inactivated influenza vaccine. TCRdb reanalysed the RT-PCR reads using MiXCR and keeps one entry per CDR3 protein. Among about 540,000 distinct CDR3 sequences listed, less than 25% were seen once. CDR3 size: 14 residues. V gave up 5 bases and J gave up 2 bases, with 13 bases separating them. CDR1 and CDR2 from the germline V gene are SGHTA and FQGNSA. This sample was shared with a second study, whose subject was T cells expressing NK-cell markers. This second report adds: The authors made TCR beta cDNA libraries by 5'RACE template switching. This switching added a universal primer site and UMIs. A few of the donors also had these clonotypes leading their CD3+CD56-NKG2C+ fraction.

V and J are TRBV7-2 and TRBJ2-7, with D tentatively TRBD1 (7 bases). This sample comprised CD4+ T cells sorted from PBMCs, obtained roughly 12 days after vaccination. This receptor was obtained from a man aged 50 to 60 who received an inactivated influenza vaccine. The CDR3, as DNA: TGTGCCAGCAGCACGCAGGGGGGCACCTACGAGCAGTACTTC. Protein: CASSTQGGTYEQYF.